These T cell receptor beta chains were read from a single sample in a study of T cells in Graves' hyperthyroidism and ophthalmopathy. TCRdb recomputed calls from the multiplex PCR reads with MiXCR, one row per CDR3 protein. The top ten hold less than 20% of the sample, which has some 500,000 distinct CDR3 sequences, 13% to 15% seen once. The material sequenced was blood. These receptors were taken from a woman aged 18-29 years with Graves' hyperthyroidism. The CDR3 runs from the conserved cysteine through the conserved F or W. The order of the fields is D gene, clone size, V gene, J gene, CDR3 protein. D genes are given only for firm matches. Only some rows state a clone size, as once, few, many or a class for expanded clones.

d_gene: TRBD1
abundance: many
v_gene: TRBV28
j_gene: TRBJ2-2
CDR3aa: CASTTPTTGAPGELFF

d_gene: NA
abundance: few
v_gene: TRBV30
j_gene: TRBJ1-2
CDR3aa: CAWSPLRQGLFGSYTF

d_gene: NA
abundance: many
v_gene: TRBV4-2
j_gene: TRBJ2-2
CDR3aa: CASTPLYGSGINAGELFF

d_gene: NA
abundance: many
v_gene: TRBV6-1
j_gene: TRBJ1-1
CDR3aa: CASIPRQIMNTEAFF

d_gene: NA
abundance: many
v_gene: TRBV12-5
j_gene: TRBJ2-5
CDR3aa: CASGLRGETQYF

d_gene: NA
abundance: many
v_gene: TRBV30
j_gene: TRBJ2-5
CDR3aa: CAWTPAGSGETQYF

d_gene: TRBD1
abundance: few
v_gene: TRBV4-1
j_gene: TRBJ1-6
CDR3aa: CASSQVTGDSPLHF

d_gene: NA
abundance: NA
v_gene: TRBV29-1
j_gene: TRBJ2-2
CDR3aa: CSAKRGTGNTGELFF

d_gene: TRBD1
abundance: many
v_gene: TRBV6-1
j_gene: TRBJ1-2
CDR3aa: CASSEVSGQGGLYGYTF

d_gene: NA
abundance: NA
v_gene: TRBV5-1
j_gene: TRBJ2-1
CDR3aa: CASSLVVGASSYNEQFF

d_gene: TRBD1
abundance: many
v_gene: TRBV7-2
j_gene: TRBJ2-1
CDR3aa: CASSLRGREQFF

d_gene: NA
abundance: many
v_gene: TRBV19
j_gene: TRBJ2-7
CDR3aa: CATTGGAGGTYEQYF

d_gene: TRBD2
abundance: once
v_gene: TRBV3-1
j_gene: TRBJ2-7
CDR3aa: CASSQGASGRGRYEQYF

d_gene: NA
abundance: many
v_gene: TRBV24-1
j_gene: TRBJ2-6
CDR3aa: CATNGGAGANVLTF

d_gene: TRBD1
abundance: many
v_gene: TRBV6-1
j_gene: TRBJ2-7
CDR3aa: CASSYRDRVMGEQYF

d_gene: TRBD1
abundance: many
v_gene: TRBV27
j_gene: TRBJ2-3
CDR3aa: CASRRAGTGGWADTQYF

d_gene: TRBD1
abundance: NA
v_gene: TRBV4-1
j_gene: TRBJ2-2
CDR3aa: CASSQQTGANTGELFF

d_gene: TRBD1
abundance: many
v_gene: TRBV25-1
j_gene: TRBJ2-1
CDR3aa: CASSARTGANSNNEQFF

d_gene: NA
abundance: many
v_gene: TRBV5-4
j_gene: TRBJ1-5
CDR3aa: CASSLDGYNQPQHF

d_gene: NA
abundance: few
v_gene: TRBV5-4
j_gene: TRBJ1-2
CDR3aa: CASSTYRDSRRGYTF

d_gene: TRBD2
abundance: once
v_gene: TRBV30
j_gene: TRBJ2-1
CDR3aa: CAWSKAGAQYNEQFF

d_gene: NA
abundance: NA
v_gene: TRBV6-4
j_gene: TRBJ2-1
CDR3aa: CASSRQQFF

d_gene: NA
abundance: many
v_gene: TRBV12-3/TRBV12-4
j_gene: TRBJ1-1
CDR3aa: CASMKTVNTEAFF

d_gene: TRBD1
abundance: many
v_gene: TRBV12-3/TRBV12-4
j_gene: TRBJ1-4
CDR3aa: CASSPGGGEANEKLFF

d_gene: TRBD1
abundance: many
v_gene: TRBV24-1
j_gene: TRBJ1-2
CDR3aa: CATSDFRHDRAGGYTF

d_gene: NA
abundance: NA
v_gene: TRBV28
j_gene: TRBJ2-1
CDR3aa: CASSYYNGQFF

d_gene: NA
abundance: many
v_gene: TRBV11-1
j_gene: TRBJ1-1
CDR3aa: CASSPGNADLNTEAFF

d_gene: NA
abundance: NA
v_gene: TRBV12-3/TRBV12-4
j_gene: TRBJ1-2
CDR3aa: CAGTKGESGYTF

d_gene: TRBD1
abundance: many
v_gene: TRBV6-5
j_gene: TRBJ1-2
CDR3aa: CASSYDGTGGANGYTF

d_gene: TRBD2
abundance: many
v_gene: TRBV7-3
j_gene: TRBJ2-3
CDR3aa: CASSLKLAGGPDTQYF

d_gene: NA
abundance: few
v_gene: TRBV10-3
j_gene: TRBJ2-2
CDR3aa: CAIKGTGELFF

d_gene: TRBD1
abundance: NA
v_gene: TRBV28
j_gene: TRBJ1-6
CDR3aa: CASRDRGGSLPLHF

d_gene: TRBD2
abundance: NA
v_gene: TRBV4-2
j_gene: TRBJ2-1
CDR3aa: CASRGTSGNNNEQFF

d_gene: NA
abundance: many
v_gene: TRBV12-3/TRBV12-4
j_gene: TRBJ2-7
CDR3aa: CASSLSNYEQYF

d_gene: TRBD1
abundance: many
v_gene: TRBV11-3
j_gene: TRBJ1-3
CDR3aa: CASSSHPGQLSGNTIYF